Listed here are 30 T cell receptor beta chains from one sample, sequenced in a study of blood T cell repertoires in COVID-19. Using immunoSEQ multiplex PCR, the repertoire was profiled, and TCRdb retains in-frame clones only, with some absent. The sample includes 75,000 to 100,000 clones, more than 70% of them seen just once. The source material was peripheral blood. These receptors were taken from a man in his 70s with acute or convalescent COVID-19.

This clone was observed at least ten times. This chain links TRBV5-6 with TRBJ1-1; weak D call: TRBD1 (6 bases). V lost 7 bases, J lost 5 bases, and 9 bases lay in between. Germline values: CDR1 SGHDT, CDR2 YYEEEE. This CDR3 comprises 11 residues. Here the CDR3 DNA reads TGTGCCAGCGCAGGGGTGACTGAAGCTTTCTTT. It specifies CASAGVTEAFF.

The rearrangement uses TRBV28 and TRBJ2-4, with 11 bases that match TRBD1. The junction had 3 bases not matched to a gene; V was cut back by 10 bases and J by 1 base. This CDR3 contains 14 residues. CDR1 is MDHEN and CDR2 is SYDVKM in the germline V gene. The CDR3 DNA reads TGTGCCACAGGACAGGGGGCGGCCAAAAACATTCAGTACTTC. Its protein product is CATGQGAAKNIQYF.

The rearrangement uses TRBV2 and TRBJ1-5; 9 bases map to TRBD1. Germline CDR1 reads SNHLY; CDR2 reads FYNNEI. V was pared by 5 bases and J by 4 bases, with 12 bases of the junction left unmatched. The CDR3 consists of 17 residues. The CDR3 DNA is TGTGCCAGCAGTCCCACAGGGGGCCTGTTAGGGAATCAGCCCCAGCATTTT. It yields the protein CASSPTGGLLGNQPQHF.

The DNA for the CDR3 is TGTGCCAGCAAAACCTCTGGGGCTCAGGGGGCCAAAAACATTCAGTACTTC. The encoded protein is CASKTSGAQGAKNIQYF. The chain employs TRBV27 and TRBJ2-4; D is perhaps TRBD1 (6 bases). Looked up from germline, CDR1 is MNHEY and CDR2 is SMNVEV (reference sequence). Deletions cut 7 bases from V and 1 base from J, with 20 bases between. This CDR3 is 17 amino acids long.

The chain uses TRBV5-6 and TRBJ1-2, with 9 bases fitting TRBD1. Per the germline V gene, CDR1 is SGHDT and CDR2 is YYEEEE. The CDR3 is 13 amino acids. V was pared by 0 bases and J by 12 bases, with 6 bases of the junction left unmatched. The CDR3 DNA reads TGTGCCAGCAGCTTGGGAAACAGGGGGCGCGACACCTTC. Translated, it gives CASSLGNRGRDTF.

This clone occurred a few times. J is TRBJ1-4 and V is TRBV2; possible D gene TRBD1, 6 bases. The CDR3 contains 14 residues. Germline V gene lookup returns CDR1 SNHLY and CDR2 FYNNEI. Deletions cut 7 bases from V and 3 bases from J, with 12 bases between. The CDR3 nucleotides are TGTGCCAGCAACGGAGGACAGCCTAATGAAAAACTGTTTTTT. This encodes CASNGGQPNEKLFF. The full variable domain, with the rest looked up from reference TRBV2 and TRBJ1-4, is EPEVTQTPSHQVTQMGQEVILRCVPISNHLYFYWYRQILGQKVEFLVSFYNNEISEKSEIFDDQFSVERPDGSNFTLKIRSTKLEDSAMYFCASNGGQPNEKLFFGSGTQLSVL.

The table lists this clone with a few counts. The gene calls are TRBV18 and TRBJ1-4, with D possibly being TRBD1 (6 bases). The germline gives CDR1 KGHSH, CDR2 LQKENI. V dropped 6 bases and J dropped 8 bases, with 16 bases sitting between them. This CDR3 region has 14 residues. CDR3 sequence reads: CASSKGVGREKLFF. DNA for the CDR3: TGTGCCAGCTCGAAGGGGGTCGGAAGGGAAAAACTGTTTTTT. Supplemented by reference TRBV18 and TRBJ1-4, the full variable domain reads NAGVMQNPRHLVRRRGQEARLRCSPMKGHSHVYWYRQLPEEGLKFMVYLQKENIIDESGMPKERFSAEFPKEGPSILRIQQVVRGDSAAYFCASSKGVGREKLFFGSGTQLSVL.

The genes are TRBV28 and TRBJ1-5; TRBD1 matches at 8 bases. The CDR3 is 18 residues long. J lost 0 bases, V lost 7 bases, and 14 bases had no gene match. Germline-derived CDR1 and CDR2 are MDHEN and SYDVKM. CDR3 bases: TGTGCCAGCAACGCGGCCAGGGGGCCCCAATATAGCAATCAGCCCCAGCATTTT. Its protein is CASNAARGPQYSNQPQHF.

The chain uses TRBV3-1 (or the pseudogene TRBV3-2) and TRBJ2-1; D might be TRBD2 (6 bases). The V end lost 4 bases, the J end lost 8 bases, and 12 bases lay between the germline ends. The germline gives CDR1 LGHDT, CDR2 YNNKEL (reference sequence). CDR3 length: 13 amino acids. CDR3 region: CASSLRGNHEQFF. CDR3 coding DNA: TGTGCCAGCAGCCTCCGCGGGAACCATGAGCAGTTCTTC.

V is TRBV24-1 and J is TRBJ2-1; TRBD2 aligns across 9 bases. V trimming: 3 bases; J trimming: 7 bases; junction bases outside the gene matches: 9. This CDR3 has 16 residues. Germline CDR1 and CDR2: KGHDR and SFDVKD. The CDR3 protein is CATSDTQRGDINEQFF. The CDR3, as DNA: TGTGCCACCAGTGATACACAGCGGGGGGATATAAATGAGCAGTTCTTC.

The chain couples TRBV13 to TRBJ2-6; D perhaps matches TRBD2 (6 bases). Trimming shortened V by 3 bases and J by 3 bases, and 15 bases separated the two germline ends. Germline V gene sequence: CDR1 PRHDT, CDR2 FYEKMQ (reference sequence). The CDR3 has 17 amino acids. Here the CDR3 DNA reads TGTGCCAGCAGCTTTTATTTATCGGGGGTTGGGGCCAACGTCCTGACTTTC. Amino acids: CASSFYLSGVGANVLTF.

This clone was detected many times. The genes are TRBV5-6 and TRBJ2-2; unclear D gene. V dropped 0 bases and J dropped 4 bases, with 13 bases sitting between them. The CDR3 totals 16 residues. The germline CDR1 and CDR2 sequences are SGHDT and YYEEEE. As DNA, the CDR3 is TGTGCCAGCAGCTTGGTGCGGATCGCTGGCACCGGGGAGCTGTTTTTT. This codes for CASSLVRIAGTGELFF.

The gene calls are TRBV7-2 and TRBJ1-6, with D hard to call. The CDR3 runs 14 residues. Germline V CDR1 and CDR2: SGHTA, FQGNSA. Trimming took off 1 base at V and 6 bases at J, with 7 bases between the two ends. This CDR3 is CASSLGTVNSPLHF. The CDR3 DNA follows: TGTGCCAGCAGCTTAGGAACGGTTAATTCACCCCTCCACTTT. Looking up the rest from reference TRBV7-2 and TRBJ1-6 gives the full variable domain: GAGVSQSPSNKVTEKGKDVELRCDPISGHTALYWYRQSLGQGLEFLIYFQGNSAPDKSGLPSDRFSAERTGGSVSTLTIQRTQQEDSAVYLCASSLGTVNSPLHFGNGTRLTVT.

This rearrangement joins TRBV21-1 to TRBJ1-1; the table's D call TRBD1 went unverified against the DNA. TRBV21-1 is a known pseudogene. CDR3 length equals 19 residues. CDR3 nucleotides: TGTGCCAGCAGCAGGACAGGAGGGTTTAACCGCGAAGTAAACACTGAAGCTTTCTTT. It translates to CASSRTGGFNREVNTEAFF.

This chain joins TRBV6-5 and TRBJ1-4; 8 bases line up with TRBD1. The ends lost 1 base at V and 10 bases at J; junction bases unmatched: 8. The CDR3 length is 15 residues. Per the germline V gene, CDR1 is MNHEY and CDR2 is SVGAGI. As DNA, the CDR3 is TGTGCCAGCAGTTACTTTCACAGGGGGGGAGGAAAACTGTTTTTT. This gives the protein CASSYFHRGGGKLFF.

This chain connects TRBV15 to TRBJ2-7; 7 positions agree with TRBD1. Per germline, CDR1 LNHNV and CDR2 YYDKDF (reference sequence). The CDR3 is made up of 16 amino acids. Unmatched junction bases numbered 11, after V lost 6 bases and J lost 0 bases. The CDR3 coding sequence is TGTGCCACCAGTTCCTCCCTATACAGGGGCTCCTACGAGCAGTACTTC. Its translation: CATSSSLYRGSYEQYF.

This clone has more than one count but fewer than ten. The gene calls are TRBV18 and TRBJ2-5, with D tentatively TRBD1 (6 bases). Germline V gives CDR1 KGHSH, CDR2 LQKENI. Trimming stripped 2 bases from V and 4 bases from J, with 14 bases between. This CDR3 region has 15 residues. CDR3 amino acids: CASSPGWDNSETQYF. DNA for the CDR3: TGTGCCAGCTCACCAGGCTGGGACAATTCAGAGACCCAGTACTTC.

The genes are TRBV9 and TRBJ2-5; 9 bases match TRBD1. The CDR3 runs to 14 residues. Germline V CDR1 and CDR2: SGDLS, YYNGEE. V trimming: 3 bases; J trimming: 4 bases; junction bases outside the gene matches: 4. The CDR3 is CASSARQGGETQYF. The CDR3 coding sequence is TGTGCCAGCAGCGCGAGACAGGGGGGAGAGACCCAGTACTTC. Based on the CDR3 plus reference TRBV9 and TRBJ2-5, the full variable domain is DSGVTQTPKHLITATGQRVTLRCSPRSGDLSVYWYQQSLDQGLQFLIQYYNGEERAKGNILERFSAQQFPDLHSELNLSSLELGDSALYFCASSARQGGETQYFGPGTRLLVL.

The chain couples TRBV11-2 to TRBJ2-7, with D possibly being TRBD2 (6 bases). Germline CDR1 is SGHAT and CDR2 is FQNNGV. V shed 2 bases and J shed 5 bases, with 13 bases lying between them. The CDR3 totals 14 residues. This CDR3 is CASSLSGLGHEQYF. The CDR3 DNA reads TGTGCCAGCAGCTTAAGCGGGCTAGGTCACGAGCAGTACTTC. Combining the CDR3 with reference TRBV11-2 and TRBJ2-7 gives the whole variable domain EAGVAQSPRYKIIEKRQSVAFWCNPISGHATLYWYQQILGQGPKLLIQFQNNGVVDDSQLPKDRFSAERLKGVDSTLKIQPAKLEDSAVYLCASSLSGLGHEQYFGPGTRLTVT.

This clone is a singleton in its sample. The chain links TRBV5-1 to TRBJ2-7; the match to TRBD2 covers 8 bases. Germline assignment: CDR1 SGHRS and CDR2 YFSETQ. The CDR3 is made up of 15 amino acids. The V and J ends lost 0 bases and 0 bases, in that order; junction bases with no gene match: 2. The CDR3 sequence is CASSLGAGASYEQYF. As DNA, the CDR3 is TGCGCCAGCAGCTTGGGAGCGGGAGCCTCCTACGAGCAGTACTTC. Supplemented by reference TRBV5-1 and TRBJ2-7, the full variable domain reads KAGVTQTPRYLIKTRGQQVTLSCSPISGHRSVSWYQQTPGQGLQFLFEYFSETQRNKGNFPGRFSGRQFSNSRSEMNVSTLELGDSALYLCASSLGAGASYEQYFGPGTRLTVT.

Turning to this clone: Other DNA sequences in this sample translate to the same CDR3. The chain is built from TRBV18 and TRBJ2-6, with TRBD1 matching over 11 bases. Looked up from germline, CDR1 is KGHSH and CDR2 is LQKENI. The CDR3 consists of 18 residues. The V and J ends lost 3 bases and 0 bases, in that order; junction bases with no gene match: 4. CDR3 DNA: TGTGCCAGCTCACCGAGGACAGGGGGCGGCTCTGGGGCCAACGTCCTGACTTTC. Protein sequence: CASSPRTGGGSGANVLTF.

The chain uses TRBV7-2 and TRBJ1-6, with unresolved D. Trimming cost V 5 bases and J 6 bases, with 11 bases left between them. The length of the CDR3 is 14 residues. Germline CDR1 is SGHTA and CDR2 is FQGNSA. The CDR3 DNA reads as TGTGCCAGCAGCCTCCTGGCGGGTAATTCACCCCTCCACTTT. As protein: CASSLLAGNSPLHF.

This clone was observed a few times. In DNA, the CDR3 is TGTGCCAGCAGCCGACAGGGGTTCGAAGCTTTCTTT. It is translated as CASSRQGFEAFF. The J gene is TRBJ1-1, the V gene TRBV5-6; TRBD1 matches 8 bases. Germline CDR1 is SGHDT and CDR2 is YYEEEE. This CDR3 spans 12 amino acids. The V segment lost 4 bases and the J segment 8 bases; nucleotides outside the gene matches: 4.

The genes are TRBV28 and TRBJ1-6, with D tentatively TRBD1 (5 bases). The CDR3 has 15 amino acids. Germline values: CDR1 MDHEN, CDR2 SYDVKM. V was trimmed by 7 bases and J by 6 bases, leaving 16 bases between them. CDR3: CASNLEGSGNSPLHF. The CDR3 DNA reads TGTGCCAGCAACCTGGAGGGGAGCGGTAATTCACCCCTCCACTTT.

The V gene is TRBV19, the J gene TRBJ1-5; no clear D gene. CDR1 is LNHDA, CDR2 SQIVND, per germline (reference sequence). Between the trimmed V and J ends, which lost 7 bases and 0 bases, there was a span of 13 bases. The CDR3 consists of 15 residues. Here the CDR3 DNA reads TGTGCCAGTAAAGTACAGATTTATAGCAATCAGCCCCAGCATTTT. This codes for CASKVQIYSNQPQHF.

This chain uses TRBV6-5 with TRBJ1-2; no definite D call. Trimming shortened V by 10 bases and J by 6 bases, and 15 bases separated the two germline ends. The CDR3 has 12 amino acids. Germline CDR1 is MNHEY and CDR2 is SVGAGI. The CDR3 is CATTGYGDGYTF. CDR3 nucleotides: TGTGCCACTACGGGGTACGGCGATGGCTACACCTTC.

The gene calls are TRBV12-3 or TRBV12-4 and TRBJ2-7, with TRBD1 as a possible D gene (6 bases). V lost 3 bases to trimming and J lost 4 bases, with 10 bases between them. This CDR3 has 13 residues. As DNA, the CDR3 is TGTGCCAGCAGTTTTGACAGGAGTTACGAGCAGTACTTC. Its protein is CASSFDRSYEQYF.

V and J are TRBV6-5 and TRBJ2-7, with 10 positions matching TRBD1. V was pared by 8 bases and J by 5 bases, with 6 bases of the junction left unmatched. Looked up from germline, CDR1 is MNHEY and CDR2 is SVGAGI. There are 13 residues in the CDR3. As DNA, the CDR3 is TGTGCCAGCCGGGACAGGGGTGTCCACGAGCAGTACTTC. This codes for CASRDRGVHEQYF.

The rearrangement joins TRBV24-1 to TRBJ1-3; D ambiguous. V lost 4 bases and J lost 0, with 3 bases in between. Germline values: CDR1 KGHDR, CDR2 SFDVKD. This CDR3 comprises 13 residues. CDR3 bases: TGTGCCACCAGTGACAGCTCTGGAAACACCATATATTTT. Its translation is CATSDSSGNTIYF.

This clone was detected once. V and J are TRBV7-2 and TRBJ2-7; 15 nucleotides line up with TRBD2. The germline V gene encodes CDR1 SGHTA and CDR2 FQGNSA. This CDR3 spans 16 amino acids. The trim removed 5 bases at V and 3 bases at J, leaving 5 bases unmatched. In nucleotides, the CDR3 is TGTGCCAGCAGCCCGGGGACTAGCGGGAGGCTCTACGAGCAGTACTTC. Its protein product is CASSPGTSGRLYEQYF.